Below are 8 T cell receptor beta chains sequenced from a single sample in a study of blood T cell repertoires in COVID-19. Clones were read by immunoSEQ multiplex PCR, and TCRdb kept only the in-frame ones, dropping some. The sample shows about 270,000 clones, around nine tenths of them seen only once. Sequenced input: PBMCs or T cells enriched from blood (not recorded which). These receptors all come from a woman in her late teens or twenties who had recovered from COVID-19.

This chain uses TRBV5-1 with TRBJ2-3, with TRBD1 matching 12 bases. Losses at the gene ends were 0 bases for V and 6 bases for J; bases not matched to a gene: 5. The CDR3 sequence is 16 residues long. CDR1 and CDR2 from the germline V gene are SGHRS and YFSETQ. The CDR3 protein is CASSLVGQGAPDTQYF. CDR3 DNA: TGCGCCAGCAGCTTGGTGGGACAGGGGGCGCCTGATACGCAGTATTTT. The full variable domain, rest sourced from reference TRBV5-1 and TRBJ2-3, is KAGVTQTPRYLIKTRGQQVTLSCSPISGHRSVSWYQQTPGQGLQFLFEYFSETQRNKGNFPGRFSGRQFSNSRSEMNVSTLELGDSALYLCASSLVGQGAPDTQYFGPGTRLTVL.

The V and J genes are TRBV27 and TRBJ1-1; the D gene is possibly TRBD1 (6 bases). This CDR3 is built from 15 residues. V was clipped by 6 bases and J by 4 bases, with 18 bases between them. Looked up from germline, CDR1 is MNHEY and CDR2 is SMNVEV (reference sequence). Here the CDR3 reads CASRLFGGAPTEAFF. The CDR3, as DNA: TGTGCCAGCAGGCTCTTTGGGGGGGCGCCCACTGAAGCTTTCTTT.

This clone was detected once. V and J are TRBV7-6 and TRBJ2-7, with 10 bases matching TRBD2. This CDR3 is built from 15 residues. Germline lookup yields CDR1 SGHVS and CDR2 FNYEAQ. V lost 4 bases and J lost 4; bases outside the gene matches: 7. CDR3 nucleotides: TGTGCCAGCAGCTCCGTAGCGGGAGGTCTTTACGAGCAGTACTTC. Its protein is CASSSVAGGLYEQYF.

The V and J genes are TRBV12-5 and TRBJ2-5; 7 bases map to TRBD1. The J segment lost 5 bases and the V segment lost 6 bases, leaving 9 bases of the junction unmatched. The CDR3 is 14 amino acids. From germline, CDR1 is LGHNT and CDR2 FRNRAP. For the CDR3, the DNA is TGTGCTAGTGGCCGCATCGACAGGGAGGAGACCCAGTACTTC. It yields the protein CASGRIDREETQYF.

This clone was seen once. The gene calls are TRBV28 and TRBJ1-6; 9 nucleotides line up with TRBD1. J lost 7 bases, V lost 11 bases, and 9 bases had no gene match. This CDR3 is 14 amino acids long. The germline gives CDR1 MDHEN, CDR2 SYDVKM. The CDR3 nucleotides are TGTGCCGGACGTAAGGGACAGGGAAATTCACCCCTCCACTTT. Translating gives CAGRKGQGNSPLHF.

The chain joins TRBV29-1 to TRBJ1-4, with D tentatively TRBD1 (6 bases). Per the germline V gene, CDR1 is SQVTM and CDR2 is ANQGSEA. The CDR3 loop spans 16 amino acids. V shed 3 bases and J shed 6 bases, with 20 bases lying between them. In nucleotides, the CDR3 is TGCAGCGTTGAGGACCGTACAGGGACAATGGATGAAAAACTGTTTTTT. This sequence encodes CSVEDRTGTMDEKLFF.

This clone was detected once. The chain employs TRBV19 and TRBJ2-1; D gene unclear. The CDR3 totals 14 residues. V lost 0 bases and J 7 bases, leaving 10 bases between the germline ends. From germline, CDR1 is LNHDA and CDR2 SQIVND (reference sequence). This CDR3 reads CASSIEASMNEQFF. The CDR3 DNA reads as TGTGCCAGTAGTATAGAGGCTAGTATGAATGAGCAGTTCTTC.

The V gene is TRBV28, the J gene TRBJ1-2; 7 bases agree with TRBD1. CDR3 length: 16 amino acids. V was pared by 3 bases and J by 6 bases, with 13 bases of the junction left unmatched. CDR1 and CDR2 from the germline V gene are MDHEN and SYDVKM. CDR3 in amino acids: CASSLGQLSIAHGYTF. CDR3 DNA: TGTGCCAGCAGTTTGGGACAGCTCTCAATTGCTCATGGCTACACCTTC.